The present entry profiles one T cell receptor beta chain with its context. Naive CD8 cells, CD45RO-negative and positively selected for CCR7, excluded terminally differentiated effector memory CD45RA+ cells. This entry comes from a study of shared clonotypes between healthy human individuals. Overall study: The cohort comprised a couple of women and a few men. Their ages spanned 18 to 49 years.

In germline, CDR1 is MGHRA, CDR2 YSYEKL. The V gene lost 0 bases and the J gene lost 6 bases, with 14 bases spanning the gap. The CDR3 has 16 residues. Measured with immunoSEQ multiplex PCR; TCRdb has only the in-frame clones, and not every one. In the table there are about 2 million clones, less than 95% of which are singletons. The V call is TRBV4-1, the J call TRBJ1-4; no clear D. This clonotype originated in a young man in good health. The sequencing input was naive CD8+ T cells sorted from blood. This CDR3 is CASSQDPDLPDEKLFF. CDR3 bases: TGCGCCAGCAGCCAAGATCCGGACCTGCCGGATGAAAAACTGTTTTTT.